The clone carrying this T cell receptor beta chain was seen a handful of times. What it binds is not known. The source of the sample is a study of cytomegalovirus exposure and HLA in healthy donors. PCR used 60 Vbeta primers and 13 Jbeta primers. Repertoires were generated with immunoSEQ multiplex PCR, while TCRdb's copy carries only in-frame clones and drops some. The sample contains roughly 120,000 clones, approximately 76% of which appear only once. This CDR3 contains 13 residues. V was clipped by 6 bases and J by 7 bases, with 16 bases between them. CDR1 is KGHSH and CDR2 is LQKENI in the germline V gene. Study results and limitations: In a later analysis, several top co-occurrence clusters appeared linked to parvovirus B19, influenza, CMV and Epstein-Barr virus.

Sequencing was done on a sample of PBMCs. The gene calls are TRBV18 and TRBJ2-7; possible D gene TRBD1, 5 bases. The source is a man aged 55 to 70 in good health and CMV-seropositive. The CDR3 sequence: CASSSNRLREQYF. DNA of the CDR3: TGTGCCAGCTCGTCTAACAGGCTCCGGGAGCAGTACTTC.